The clone carrying this T cell receptor beta chain was observed a handful of times. The junction shows a germline mismatch at one end, possibly a read error. The data are from a study of shared clonotypes between healthy human individuals. The germline gives CDR1 MDHEN, CDR2 SYDVKM. The CDR3 length is 14 residues. The data were produced by immunoSEQ multiplex PCR, yet TCRdb's version contains in-frame clones alone and is incomplete. The sample carries more than 900,000 clones, more than 75% recorded once. The source of this sequence is a man in his late teens or twenties in good health. Some clones in this sample may be carry-over from other donors' samples. J is TRBJ2-4 and V is TRBV28, with 8 bases fitting TRBD1. The sample was memory CD4+ T cells from PBMCs. Subset given: CD45RA-negative fraction. CDR3 protein: CASSRLDREWVLDF. The DNA for the CDR3 is TGTGCCAGCAGCCGCCTGGACAGGGAATGGGTGTTGGACTTC.